Following are 5 T cell receptor beta chains from one sample sequenced in a study of shared clonotypes between healthy human individuals. CD45RO-negative, CCR7-selected cells formed the naive CD8 fraction, which excluded terminally differentiated effector memory CD45RA+ cells. Profiling relied on immunoSEQ multiplex PCR, and the TCRdb table lists in-frame clones only, not all of them. The data hold hundreds of thousands of clones, with 90% to 97% observed a single time. Sequencing was carried out using naive CD8+ T cells sorted from blood. These receptors all stem from a woman aged 30 to 39 in good health.

The rearrangement links TRBV29-1 to TRBJ1-2, with TRBD1 matching 9 bases. Trimming at V came to 7 bases and at J to 4 bases, leaving 10 bases not matched to a gene. Germline loops: CDR1 SQVTM, CDR2 ANQGSEA. The CDR3 has 14 amino acids. CDR3 sequence reads: CSGGEGTGPYGYTF. As DNA, the CDR3 is TGCAGCGGCGGGGAAGGGACAGGGCCCTATGGCTACACCTTC.

In its sample, this clone was seen once. The V gene is TRBV14, the J gene TRBJ2-1, with TRBD2 matching 7 bases. The CDR3 sequence is 14 residues long. V shed 4 bases and J 4 bases; nucleotides not matched to a gene: 4. Germline V gene data show CDR1 as SGHDN and CDR2 as FVKESK. CDR3 sequence reads: CASSPVLAYNEQFF. Here the CDR3 DNA reads TGTGCCAGCAGCCCCGTACTAGCGTACAATGAGCAGTTCTTC.

In DNA, the CDR3 is TGTGCCAGTAGCCGGGACCTAGAAGTCTACGAGCAGTACTTC. Translating it yields CASSRDLEVYEQYF. The genes are TRBV19 and TRBJ2-7; D possibly uses TRBD1 or TRBD2 (5 bases each). Trimming stripped 6 bases from V and 3 bases from J, with 15 bases between. Germline V gene sequence: CDR1 LNHDA, CDR2 SQIVND (reference sequence). There are 14 residues in the CDR3.

Regarding this clone: Different DNA sequences within this sample yield the same CDR3. V and J are TRBV28 and TRBJ2-7; TRBD2 matches 12 bases. The J segment lost 1 base and the V segment lost 3 bases, leaving 1 base of the junction unmatched. Germline assignment: CDR1 MDHEN and CDR2 SYDVKM. This CDR3 has 15 residues. CDR3 in amino acids: CASSFLAGGSYEQYF. CDR3 bases: TGTGCCAGCAGTTTCCTAGCGGGAGGGTCCTACGAGCAGTACTTC.

This clone was recorded only once. The V and J genes are TRBV19 and TRBJ1-2; no reliable D call. CDR1 and CDR2 from the germline V gene are LNHDA and SQIVND (reference sequence). This CDR3 is built from 12 residues. The V gene lost 6 bases and the J gene lost 0 bases, with 5 bases spanning the gap. In DNA form, the CDR3 reads TGTGCCAGTAGCCAGGCTAACTATGGCTACACCTTC. It encodes CASSQANYGYTF.